A single sample gave rise to the 21 T cell receptor beta chains below, sequenced in a study of blood T cell repertoires in COVID-19. Clones were sequenced by immunoSEQ multiplex PCR, and TCRdb holds only the in-frame ones, with some missing. The sample records more than 300,000 clones, 85% to 90% being singletons. Specimen: PBMCs or T cells enriched from blood (not recorded which). These receptors all stem from a man between 25 and 39 years old who had recovered from COVID-19.

CDR3 nucleotide sequence: TGTGCCAGCTCACTCGACAGGGGGCCCGGCTACACCTTC. Encoded protein: CASSLDRGPGYTF. V is TRBV18 and J is TRBJ1-2; 10 nucleotides line up with TRBD1. Unmatched junction bases numbered 4, after V lost 4 bases and J lost 8 bases. Germline assignment: CDR1 KGHSH and CDR2 LQKENI. The CDR3 is 13 amino acids.

This clone was recorded a few times. V and J are TRBV7-6 and TRBJ1-1, with a tentative D call TRBD1 (5 bases). CDR3 length: 13 amino acids. V was pared by 5 bases and J by 8 bases, with 15 bases between. From germline, CDR1 is SGHVS and CDR2 FNYEAQ. As DNA, the CDR3 is TGTGCCAGCAGCCCCATAGTCCGGGGGGAAGCTTTCTTT. It translates to CASSPIVRGEAFF. Full variable domain (remainder filled in from reference TRBV7-6 and TRBJ1-1): GAGVSQSPRYKVTKRGQDVALRCDPISGHVSLYWYRQALGQGPEFLTYFNYEAQQDKSGLPNDRFSAERPEGSISTLTIQRTEQRDSAMYRCASSPIVRGEAFFGQGTRLTVV.

The chain carries TRBV7-8 and TRBJ2-1; 9 nucleotides align to TRBD2. The CDR3 totals 16 residues. After removal of 4 bases from V and 2 bases from J, the junction contained 6 bases not matched to a gene. Germline CDR1 is SGHVS and CDR2 is FQNEAQ. CDR3 nucleotides: TGTGCCAGCAGCTCCCGGCGGGGGGGCCCCTACAATGAGCAGTTCTTC. Amino acid sequence: CASSSRRGGPYNEQFF.

This chain links TRBV18 with TRBJ1-5; 7 bases align to TRBD1. The CDR3 spans 17 residues. V lost 3 bases, J lost 6 bases, and 14 bases stayed unmatched. Germline assignment: CDR1 KGHSH and CDR2 LQKENI. The CDR3 DNA reads TGTGCCAGCTCACCGCCTGGAGGGGGCCAAGTAGCTCAGCCCCAGCATTTT. It yields the protein CASSPPGGGQVAQPQHF.

This chain links TRBV5-4 with TRBJ1-2; 8 bases match TRBD1. V shed 0 bases and J 0 bases; nucleotides not matched to a gene: 1. The germline V gene has CDR1 SGHNT and CDR2 YYREEE (reference sequence). The CDR3 runs to 15 residues. In DNA, the CDR3 is TGTGCCAGCAGCTTGGAGACAGGGGCTAACTATGGCTACACCTTC. Amino acid sequence: CASSLETGANYGYTF.

V gene TRBV29-1 combines with J gene TRBJ1-2; possible D gene TRBD1, 6 bases. CDR1 is SQVTM, CDR2 ANQGSEA, per germline. Trimming pared 8 bases from V and 2 bases from J, leaving 12 bases between. The CDR3 sequence is 12 residues long. CDR3: CSSDSPNYGYTF. In DNA, the CDR3 is TGCAGCTCGGACAGTCCAAACTATGGCTACACCTTC.

This clone was detected once. The V call is TRBV30, the J call TRBJ2-7, with a possible D match to TRBD1 (5 bases). CDR3 length: 13 amino acids. Trimming shortened V by 4 bases and J by 4 bases, and 14 bases separated the two germline ends. The germline V gene encodes CDR1 GTSNPN and CDR2 SVGIG (reference sequence). The CDR3 nucleotides read TGTGCCTGGACAGCAAAGGGGCTTTACGAGCAGTACTTC. Encoded protein: CAWTAKGLYEQYF.

This clone was detected once. V gene TRBV14 combines with J gene TRBJ1-1; 10 bases are a match to TRBD1. V was pared by 5 bases and J by 8 bases, with 5 bases of the junction left unmatched. This CDR3 region has 13 residues. Germline CDR1 reads SGHDN; CDR2 reads FVKESK. In DNA form, the CDR3 reads TGTGCCAGCAGCGCCCGGGACAGGGGCGAAGCTTTCTTT. It specifies CASSARDRGEAFF.

The chain combines TRBV30 with TRBJ2-7; D call uncertain. The CDR3 spans 13 residues. Trimming took off 4 bases at V and 2 bases at J, with 12 bases between the two ends. Per germline, CDR1 GTSNPN and CDR2 SVGIG (reference sequence). This CDR3 reads CAWKKPRAYEQYF. In nucleotides, the CDR3 is TGTGCCTGGAAAAAACCTCGGGCCTACGAGCAGTACTTC. Looking up the rest from reference TRBV30 and TRBJ2-7 gives the full variable domain: SQTIHQWPATLVQPVGSPLSLECTVEGTSNPNLYWYRQAAGRGLQLLFYSVGIGQISSEVPQNLSASRPQDRQFILSSKKLLLSDSGFYLCAWKKPRAYEQYFGPGTRLTVT.

The genes are TRBV18 and TRBJ1-2; 9 positions agree with TRBD1. The CDR3 is made up of 18 amino acids. Germline trimming cut 6 bases from V and 4 bases from J; bases unmatched to any gene: 18. Germline loops: CDR1 KGHSH, CDR2 LQKENI. The CDR3 here is CASSPSTGGGLTPYGYTF. The CDR3 DNA reads TGTGCCAGCTCGCCCTCAACAGGGGGCGGCCTCACACCCTATGGCTACACCTTC.

The V gene is TRBV2, the J gene TRBJ1-6; D may be TRBD1 (6 bases). CDR1 is SNHLY and CDR2 is FYNNEI in the germline V gene. CDR3 length: 16 residues. Trimming removed 3 bases at V and 9 bases at J, with 18 bases between. CDR3 nucleotide sequence: TGTGCCAGCAGTGACTCTTTGAGGGGGTATGGTTCACCCCTCCACTTT. It is translated as CASSDSLRGYGSPLHF.

The chain carries TRBV10-1 and TRBJ1-1, with D unclear. In germline, CDR1 is WNHNN, CDR2 SYGVQD (reference sequence). The CDR3 is 13 amino acids. Deletions cut 2 bases from V and 3 bases from J, with 7 bases between. The CDR3 is CASSERRDTEAFF. In nucleotides, the CDR3 is TGCGCCAGCAGTGAGCGGAGGGACACTGAAGCTTTCTTT.

This rearrangement joins TRBV28 to TRBJ1-1, with 10 positions matching TRBD1. J was trimmed by 4 bases and V by 5 bases; bases with no gene match: 10. CDR3 length: 16 amino acids. Germline loops: CDR1 MDHEN, CDR2 SYDVKM. The CDR3 bases are TGTGCCAGCAGTCCACGAGGACAGGGGGTGACCACTGAAGCTTTCTTT. Translated, it gives CASSPRGQGVTTEAFF. The full variable domain, in which reference TRBV28 and TRBJ1-1 provide the parts outside the CDR3, is DVKVTQSSRYLVKRTGEKVFLECVQDMDHENMFWYRQDPGLGLRLIYFSYDVKMKEKGDIPEGYSVSREKKERFSLILESASTNQTSMYLCASSPRGQGVTTEAFFGQGTRLTVV.

V is TRBV2 and J is TRBJ1-5; tentative D call: TRBD1 (6 bases). Germline CDR1 is SNHLY and CDR2 is FYNNEI. Trimming cost V 0 bases and J 4 bases, with 10 bases left between them. This CDR3 contains 15 residues. The DNA for the CDR3 is TGTGCCAGCAGTGAAGCCACAGGGAGTAATCAGCCCCAGCATTTT. Its translation is CASSEATGSNQPQHF.

The chain employs TRBV28 and TRBJ1-2; D remains ambiguous. V lost 6 bases and J lost 7, with 12 bases in between. Germline V gene data show CDR1 as MDHEN and CDR2 as SYDVKM. The CDR3 contains 12 residues. The CDR3 is CASRSRGIGYTF. CDR3 DNA: TGTGCCAGCAGATCCCGAGGCATTGGCTACACCTTC.

The V gene is TRBV10-1, the J gene TRBJ1-1, with 11 bases identical to TRBD1. This CDR3 contains 15 residues. From germline, CDR1 is WNHNN and CDR2 SYGVQD (reference sequence). After removal of 7 bases from V and 3 bases from J, the junction contained 7 bases not matched to a gene. Here the CDR3 reads CASTLDRGLDTEAFF. Written as DNA, the CDR3 is TGCGCCAGCACCCTGGACAGGGGGCTGGACACTGAAGCTTTCTTT.

This clone came up a few times. For the CDR3, the DNA is TGCGCCAGCAGCTTGGAACAGGGGTTCACTGAAGCTTTCTTT. It specifies CASSLEQGFTEAFF. V usage is TRBV5-1 and J usage is TRBJ1-1; 7 positions match TRBD1. V dropped 0 bases and J dropped 4; count of bases not matched to a gene: 3. The CDR3 extends over 14 amino acids. CDR1 and CDR2 from the germline V gene are SGHRS and YFSETQ.

This clone has only one observation. The chain joins TRBV28 to TRBJ2-5; 7 nucleotides align to TRBD1. V lost 9 bases, J lost 2 bases, and 6 bases stayed unmatched. The CDR3 loop spans 13 amino acids. Germline CDR1 reads MDHEN; CDR2 reads SYDVKM. CDR3 amino acids: CASRTGRQETQYF. CDR3 DNA sequence: TGTGCCAGTCGGACAGGAAGGCAAGAGACCCAGTACTTC.

The V gene is TRBV7-9, the J gene TRBJ1-4; 7 bases align to TRBD1. The germline V gene has CDR1 SEHNR and CDR2 FQNEAQ (reference sequence). The junction had 6 bases not matched to a gene; V was cut back by 5 bases and J by 0 bases. CDR3 length: 16 residues. The CDR3 DNA reads TGTGCCAGCAGCCCGGGACAGAGAGCAACTAATGAAAAACTGTTTTTT. Translated, it gives CASSPGQRATNEKLFF.

A single count supports this clone. This chain joins TRBV19 and TRBJ1-2, with D unresolved. The CDR3 runs to 14 residues. Germline V CDR1 and CDR2: LNHDA, SQIVND (reference sequence). V gave up 3 bases and J gave up 4 bases, with 12 bases separating them. The CDR3 reads CASSIQEPVYGYTF. CDR3 sequence (DNA): TGTGCCAGTAGTATTCAAGAGCCGGTCTATGGCTACACCTTC.

This chain links TRBV5-1 with TRBJ1-1, with D possibly matching TRBD1 (5 bases). V shed 2 bases and J shed 0 bases, with 8 bases lying between them. The CDR3 is 14 amino acids. Germline V lookup: CDR1 SGHRS, CDR2 YFSETQ. As DNA, the CDR3 is TGCGCCAGCAGCTTCCGGGACTTGAACACTGAAGCTTTCTTT. Protein: CASSFRDLNTEAFF.